The TCR beta chain under discussion was sequenced for a study of blood T cell repertoires in COVID-19. Study-level information: Acute and convalescent COVID-19 specimens originated in the United States, Italy and Spain. In each case, the material was cDNA or gDNA derived from T cells, B-cell-depleted T cells, or PBMCs.

Deletions cut 5 bases from V and 5 bases from J, with 12 bases between. In germline, CDR1 is MDHEN, CDR2 SYDVKM. There are 13 residues in the CDR3. Authors' data handling: Researchers report that nucleated cell counts were estimated from reference gene primer amplification. Method: immunoSEQ multiplex PCR; TCRdb's copy keeps in-frame clones and lacks some. V, J and clone size were drawn from that table, and D and trimming were deduced from the DNA. The table has approximately 200,000 clones, about 80% seen once. Input material: peripheral blood. The TCR was taken from a human donor with acute or convalescent COVID-19. The donor label of this sample is uncertain. The V gene is TRBV28, the J gene TRBJ1-1, with unresolved D. Here the CDR3 DNA reads TGTGCCAGCAGTCCCAGGTATTTAACTGAAGCTTTCTTT. It is translated as CASSPRYLTEAFF.